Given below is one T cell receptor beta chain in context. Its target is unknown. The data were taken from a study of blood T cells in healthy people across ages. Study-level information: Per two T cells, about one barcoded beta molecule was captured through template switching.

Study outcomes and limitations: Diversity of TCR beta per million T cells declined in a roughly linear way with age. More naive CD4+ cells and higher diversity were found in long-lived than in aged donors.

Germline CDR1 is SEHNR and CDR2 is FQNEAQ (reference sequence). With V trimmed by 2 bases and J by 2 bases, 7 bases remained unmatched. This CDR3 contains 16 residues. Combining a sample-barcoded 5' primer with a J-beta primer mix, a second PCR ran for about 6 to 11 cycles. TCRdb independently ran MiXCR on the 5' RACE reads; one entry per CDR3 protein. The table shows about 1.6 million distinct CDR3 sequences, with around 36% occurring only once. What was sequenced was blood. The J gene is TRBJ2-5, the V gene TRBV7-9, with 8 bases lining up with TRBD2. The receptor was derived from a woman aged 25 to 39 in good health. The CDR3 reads CASSLIAGNLQETQYF. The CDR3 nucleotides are TGTGCCAGCAGCTTAATAGCGGGGAATTTACAAGAGACCCAGTACTTC.